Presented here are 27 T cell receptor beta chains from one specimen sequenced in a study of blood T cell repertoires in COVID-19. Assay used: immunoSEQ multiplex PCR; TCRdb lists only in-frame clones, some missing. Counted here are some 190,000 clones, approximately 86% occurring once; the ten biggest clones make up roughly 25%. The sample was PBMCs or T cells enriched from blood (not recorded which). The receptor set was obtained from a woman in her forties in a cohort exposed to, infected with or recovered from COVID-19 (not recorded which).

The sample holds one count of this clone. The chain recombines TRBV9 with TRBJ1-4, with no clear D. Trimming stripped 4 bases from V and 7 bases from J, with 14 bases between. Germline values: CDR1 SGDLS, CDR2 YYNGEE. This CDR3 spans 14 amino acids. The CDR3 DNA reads TGTGCCAGCAGCCCCTCGGGGAAGGGTGAAAAACTGTTTTTT. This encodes CASSPSGKGEKLFF.

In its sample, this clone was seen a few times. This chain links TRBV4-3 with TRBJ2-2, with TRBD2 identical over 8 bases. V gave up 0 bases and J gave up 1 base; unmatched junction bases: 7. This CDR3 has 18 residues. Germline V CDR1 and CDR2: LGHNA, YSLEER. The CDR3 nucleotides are TGCGCCAGCAGCCAAGATAGGGCTAGCGGGCTGAACACCGGGGAGCTGTTTTTT. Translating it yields CASSQDRASGLNTGELFF.

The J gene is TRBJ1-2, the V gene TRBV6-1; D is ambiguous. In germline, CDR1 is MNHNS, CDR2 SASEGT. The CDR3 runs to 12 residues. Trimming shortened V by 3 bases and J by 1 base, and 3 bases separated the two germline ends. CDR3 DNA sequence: TGTGCCAGCAGTGACAGTAACTATGGCTACACCTTC. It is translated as CASSDSNYGYTF.

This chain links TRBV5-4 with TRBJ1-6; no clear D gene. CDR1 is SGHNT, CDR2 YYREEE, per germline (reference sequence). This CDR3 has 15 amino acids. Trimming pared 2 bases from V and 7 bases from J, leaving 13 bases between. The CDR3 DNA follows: TGTGCCAGCAGCTTCGATAGCTCCGGGAATTCACCCCTCCACTTT. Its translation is CASSFDSSGNSPLHF.

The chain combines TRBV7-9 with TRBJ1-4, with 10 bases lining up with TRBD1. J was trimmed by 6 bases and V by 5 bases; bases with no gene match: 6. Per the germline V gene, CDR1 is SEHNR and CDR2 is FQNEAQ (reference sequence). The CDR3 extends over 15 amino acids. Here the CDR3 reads CASSRSGTGDEKLFF. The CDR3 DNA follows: TGTGCCAGCAGCAGGTCCGGGACAGGGGATGAAAAACTGTTTTTT.

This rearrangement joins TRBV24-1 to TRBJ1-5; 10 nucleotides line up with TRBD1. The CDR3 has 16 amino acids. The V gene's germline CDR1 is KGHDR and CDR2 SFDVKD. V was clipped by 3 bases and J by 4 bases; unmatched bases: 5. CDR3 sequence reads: CATSDGDRGENQPQHF. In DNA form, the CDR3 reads TGTGCCACCAGTGATGGGGACAGGGGAGAGAATCAGCCCCAGCATTTT.

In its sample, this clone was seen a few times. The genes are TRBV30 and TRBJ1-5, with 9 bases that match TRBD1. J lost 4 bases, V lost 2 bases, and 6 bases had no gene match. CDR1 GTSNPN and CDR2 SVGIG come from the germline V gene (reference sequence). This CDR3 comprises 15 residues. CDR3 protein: CAWSLGTGSNQPQHF. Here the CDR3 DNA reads TGTGCCTGGAGTCTGGGGACAGGGTCAAATCAGCCCCAGCATTTT.

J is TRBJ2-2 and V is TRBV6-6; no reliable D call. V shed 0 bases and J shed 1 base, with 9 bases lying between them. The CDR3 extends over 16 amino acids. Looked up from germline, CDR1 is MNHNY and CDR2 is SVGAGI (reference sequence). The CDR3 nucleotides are TGTGCCAGCAGTTACTCGGTTCCCGGGAACACCGGGGAGCTGTTTTTT. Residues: CASSYSVPGNTGELFF.

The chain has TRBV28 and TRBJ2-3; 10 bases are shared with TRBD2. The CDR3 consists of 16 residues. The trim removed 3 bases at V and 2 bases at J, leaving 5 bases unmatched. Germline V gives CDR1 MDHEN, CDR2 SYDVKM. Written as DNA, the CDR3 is TGTGCCAGCAGTTTTACTAGCGGGGCCTTCACAGATACGCAGTATTTT. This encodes CASSFTSGAFTDTQYF.

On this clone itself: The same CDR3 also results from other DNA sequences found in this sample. The DNA for the CDR3 is TGCGCCAGCAGCTTGGGACAGGGTACATATGGCTACACCTTC. Protein sequence: CASSLGQGTYGYTF. The chain carries TRBV5-1 and TRBJ1-2; 7 bases are shared with TRBD1. V was pared by 0 bases and J by 5 bases, with 4 bases of the junction left unmatched. In germline, CDR1 is SGHRS, CDR2 YFSETQ. This CDR3 contains 14 residues. The full variable domain, with the rest looked up from reference TRBV5-1 and TRBJ1-2, is KAGVTQTPRYLIKTRGQQVTLSCSPISGHRSVSWYQQTPGQGLQFLFEYFSETQRNKGNFPGRFSGRQFSNSRSEMNVSTLELGDSALYLCASSLGQGTYGYTFGSGTRLTVV.

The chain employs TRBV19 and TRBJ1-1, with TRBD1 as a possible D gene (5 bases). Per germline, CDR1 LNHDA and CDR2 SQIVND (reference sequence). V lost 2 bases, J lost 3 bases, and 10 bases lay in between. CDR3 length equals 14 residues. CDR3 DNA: TGTGCCAGTAGTATACGGGGGGTCTACACTGAAGCTTTCTTT. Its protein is CASSIRGVYTEAFF.

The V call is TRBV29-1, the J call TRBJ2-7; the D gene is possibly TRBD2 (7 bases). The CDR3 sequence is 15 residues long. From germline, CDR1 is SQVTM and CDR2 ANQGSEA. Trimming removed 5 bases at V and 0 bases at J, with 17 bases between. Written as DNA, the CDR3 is TGCAGCGTTTTTTTCGGGGGGCCTAGCTCCTACGAGCAGTACTTC. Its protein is CSVFFGGPSSYEQYF.

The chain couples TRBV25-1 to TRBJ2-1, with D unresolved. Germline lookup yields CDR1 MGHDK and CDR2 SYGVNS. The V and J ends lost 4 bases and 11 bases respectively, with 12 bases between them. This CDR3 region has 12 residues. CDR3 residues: CASSVAHHQQFF. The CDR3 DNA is TGTGCCAGCAGTGTCGCGCACCATCAGCAGTTCTTC.

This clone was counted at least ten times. CDR3 nucleotides: TGTGCCAGCAGTTTCCGGGGGGCCAAAAACATTCAGTACTTC. Amino acid sequence: CASSFRGAKNIQYF. This rearrangement joins TRBV28 to TRBJ2-4; maybe TRBD2 (6 bases). Germline CDR1 is MDHEN and CDR2 is SYDVKM. Trimming removed 3 bases at V and 1 base at J, with 7 bases between. There are 14 residues in the CDR3.

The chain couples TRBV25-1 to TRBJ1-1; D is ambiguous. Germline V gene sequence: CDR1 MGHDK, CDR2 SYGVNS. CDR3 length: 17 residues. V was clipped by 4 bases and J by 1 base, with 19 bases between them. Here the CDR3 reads CASSASGVWAGNTEAFF. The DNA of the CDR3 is TGTGCCAGCAGTGCGAGCGGTGTTTGGGCAGGGAACACTGAAGCTTTCTTT.

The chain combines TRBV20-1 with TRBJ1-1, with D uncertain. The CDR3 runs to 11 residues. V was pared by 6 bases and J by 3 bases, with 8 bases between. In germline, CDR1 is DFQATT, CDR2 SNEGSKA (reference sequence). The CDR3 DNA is TGCAGTGCAATCAGTCACACTGAAGCTTTCTTT. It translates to CSAISHTEAFF.

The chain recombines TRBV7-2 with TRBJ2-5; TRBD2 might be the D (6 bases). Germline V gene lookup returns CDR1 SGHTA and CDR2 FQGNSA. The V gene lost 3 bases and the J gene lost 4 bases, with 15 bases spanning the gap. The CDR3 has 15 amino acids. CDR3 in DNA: TGTGCCAGCAGCTTCATGGCGGGGAATAGAGAGACCCAGTACTTC. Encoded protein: CASSFMAGNRETQYF.

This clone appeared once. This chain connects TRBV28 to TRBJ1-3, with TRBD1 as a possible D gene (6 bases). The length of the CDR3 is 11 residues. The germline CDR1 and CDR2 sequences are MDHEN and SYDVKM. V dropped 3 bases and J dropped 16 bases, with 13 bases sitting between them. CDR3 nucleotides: TGTGCCAGCAGTTTGAACAGGGCTTGCTATTTT. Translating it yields CASSLNRACYF.

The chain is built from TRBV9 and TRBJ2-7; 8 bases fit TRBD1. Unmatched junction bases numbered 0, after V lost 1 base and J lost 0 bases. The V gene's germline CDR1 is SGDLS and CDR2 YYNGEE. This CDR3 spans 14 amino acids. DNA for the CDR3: TGTGCCAGCAGCGTAACAGGGGGCTCCTACGAGCAGTACTTC. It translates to CASSVTGGSYEQYF.

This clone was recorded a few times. The CDR3 protein is CASSLGQSDTGELFF. In nucleotides, the CDR3 is TGTGCCAGCAGCTTGGGACAGTCAGACACCGGGGAGCTGTTTTTT. The chain has TRBV5-4 and TRBJ2-2; tentative D call: TRBD1 (5 bases). Between the trimmed V and J ends, which lost 0 bases and 3 bases, there was a span of 9 bases. Germline loops: CDR1 SGHNT, CDR2 YYREEE (reference sequence). The length of the CDR3 is 15 residues. Full variable domain (remainder filled in from reference TRBV5-4 and TRBJ2-2): ETGVTQSPTHLIKTRGQQVTLRCSSQSGHNTVSWYQQALGQGPQFIFQYYREEENGRGNFPPRFSGLQFPNYSSELNVNALELDDSALYLCASSLGQSDTGELFFGEGSRLTVL.

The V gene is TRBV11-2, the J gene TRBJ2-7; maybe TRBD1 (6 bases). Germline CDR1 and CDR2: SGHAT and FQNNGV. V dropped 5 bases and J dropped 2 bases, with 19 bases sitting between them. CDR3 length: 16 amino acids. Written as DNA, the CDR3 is TGTGCCAGCAGCCAAAACAGGGCGCCGACTCCCTACGAGCAGTACTTC. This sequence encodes CASSQNRAPTPYEQYF.

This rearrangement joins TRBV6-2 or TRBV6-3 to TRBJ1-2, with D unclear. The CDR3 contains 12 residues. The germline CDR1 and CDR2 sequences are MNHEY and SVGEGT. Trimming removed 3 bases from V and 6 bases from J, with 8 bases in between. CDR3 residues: CASSYPADGYTF. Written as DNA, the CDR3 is TGTGCCAGCAGTTATCCGGCGGATGGCTACACCTTC.

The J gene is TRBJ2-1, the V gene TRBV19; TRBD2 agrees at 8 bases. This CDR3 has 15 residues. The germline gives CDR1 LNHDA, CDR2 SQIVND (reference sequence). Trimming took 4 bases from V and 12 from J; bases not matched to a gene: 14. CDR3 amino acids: CASSTPSHSGKWQFF. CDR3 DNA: TGTGCCAGTAGTACCCCCTCCCATAGCGGGAAGTGGCAGTTCTTC.

The CDR3 spells CSVVAGQGYNEQFF. DNA of the CDR3: TGCAGCGTTGTAGCGGGACAGGGCTACAATGAGCAGTTCTTC. The chain couples TRBV29-1 to TRBJ2-1; D possibly corresponds to TRBD1 (9 bases). The V gene's germline CDR1 is SQVTM and CDR2 ANQGSEA. This CDR3 region has 14 residues. V lost 4 bases and J lost 3, with 13 bases in between.

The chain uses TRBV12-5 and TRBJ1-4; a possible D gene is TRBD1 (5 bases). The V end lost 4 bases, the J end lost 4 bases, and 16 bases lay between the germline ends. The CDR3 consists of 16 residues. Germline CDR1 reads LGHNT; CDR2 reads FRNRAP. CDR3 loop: CASGSSLSRDNEKLFF. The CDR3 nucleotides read TGTGCTAGTGGTTCCTCACTTAGCAGGGATAATGAAAAACTGTTTTTT. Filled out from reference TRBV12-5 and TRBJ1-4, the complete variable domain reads DARVTQTPRHKVTEMGQEVTMRCQPILGHNTVFWYRQTMMQGLELLAYFRNRAPLDDSGMPKDRFSAEMPDATLATLKIQPSEPRDSAVYFCASGSSLSRDNEKLFFGSGTQLSVL.

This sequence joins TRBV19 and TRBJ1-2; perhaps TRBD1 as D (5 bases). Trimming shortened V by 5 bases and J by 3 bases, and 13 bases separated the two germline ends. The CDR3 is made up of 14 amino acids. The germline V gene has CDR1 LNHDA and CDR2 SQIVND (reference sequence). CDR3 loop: CASSLMQGYYGYTF. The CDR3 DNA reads TGTGCCAGTAGTCTAATGCAGGGATACTATGGCTACACCTTC. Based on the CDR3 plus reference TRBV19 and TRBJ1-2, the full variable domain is DGGITQSPKYLFRKEGQNVTLSCEQNLNHDAMYWYRQDPGQGLRLIYYSQIVNDFQKGDIAEGYSVSREKKESFPLTVTSAQKNPTAFYLCASSLMQGYYGYTFGSGTRLTVV.

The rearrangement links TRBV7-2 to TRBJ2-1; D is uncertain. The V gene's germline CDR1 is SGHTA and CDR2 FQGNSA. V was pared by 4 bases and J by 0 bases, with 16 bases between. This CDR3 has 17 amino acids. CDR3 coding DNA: TGTGCCAGCAGCTACCCCCGCGGCCCTAGCTCCTACAATGAGCAGTTCTTC. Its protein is CASSYPRGPSSYNEQFF. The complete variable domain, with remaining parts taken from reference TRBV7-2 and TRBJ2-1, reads GAGVSQSPSNKVTEKGKDVELRCDPISGHTALYWYRQSLGQGLEFLIYFQGNSAPDKSGLPSDRFSAERTGGSVSTLTIQRTQQEDSAVYLCASSYPRGPSSYNEQFFGPGTRLTVL.